The rows below give T cell receptor beta chains drawn from one sample of a study of blood T cell repertoires in COVID-19. Method: immunoSEQ multiplex PCR; TCRdb's copy keeps in-frame clones and lacks some. The sample holds around 250,000 clones, 70% to 90% seen once. The sample comprised peripheral blood. The source is a man aged 30-40 years who had recovered from COVID-19. Each CDR3 is given with its conserved first and last residue. The order of the fields is D gene, V gene, J gene, clone size, CDR3 protein, CDR3 DNA. The D gene is left open where the match is weak. Expanded clones get a size class; other rows say once, few or many, or leave the size out.

D gene: .
V gene: TRBV12-3/TRBV12-4
J gene: TRBJ2-2
clone size: .
CDR3 protein: CASRTPGSGELFF
CDR3 DNA: TGTGCCAGCAGGACCCCCGGGTCCGGGGAGCTGTTTTTT

D gene: TRBD1
V gene: TRBV18
J gene: TRBJ1-6
clone size: .
CDR3 protein: CASSPGQYNSPFHF
CDR3 DNA: TGTGCCAGCTCACCGGGACAGTATAATTCACCCTTCCACTTT

D gene: .
V gene: TRBV7-2
J gene: TRBJ1-5
clone size: once
CDR3 protein: CASSLVQGSNQPQHF
CDR3 DNA: TGTGCCAGCAGCTTAGTCCAGGGGAGCAATCAGCCCCAGCATTTT

D gene: .
V gene: TRBV7-9
J gene: TRBJ1-1
clone size: .
CDR3 protein: CASSWGERDAFF
CDR3 DNA: TGTGCCAGCAGCTGGGGCGAGAGAGACGCTTTCTTT

D gene: .
V gene: TRBV6-2/TRBV6-3
J gene: TRBJ1-1
clone size: .
CDR3 protein: CASSYPLRSSAQMNTEAFF
CDR3 DNA: TGTGCCAGCAGTTACCCATTGAGGTCGTCGGCTCAGATGAACACTGAAGCTTTCTTT

D gene: .
V gene: TRBV3-1/TRBV3-2
J gene: TRBJ2-1
clone size: .
CDR3 protein: CASRAEDLYNEQFF
CDR3 DNA: TGTGCCAGCAGGGCAGAGGATCTCTACAATGAGCAGTTCTTC

D gene: .
V gene: TRBV27
J gene: TRBJ1-6
clone size: .
CDR3 protein: CASSLEEGNSPLHF
CDR3 DNA: TGTGCCAGCAGTTTAGAGGAGGGAAATTCACCCCTCCACTTT

D gene: .
V gene: TRBV2
J gene: TRBJ2-6
clone size: .
CDR3 protein: CATPLAGANVLTF
CDR3 DNA: TGTGCCACGCCTTTAGCGGGGGCCAACGTCCTGACTTTC

D gene: TRBD1
V gene: TRBV24-1
J gene: TRBJ1-5
clone size: .
CDR3 protein: CATSDSQGLQPQHF
CDR3 DNA: TGTGCCACCAGTGATTCACAGGGGCTCCAGCCCCAGCATTTT

D gene: TRBD1
V gene: TRBV15
J gene: TRBJ2-1
clone size: once
CDR3 protein: CATSIDLDRVLGNEQFF
CDR3 DNA: TGTGCCACCAGCATCGACCTCGACAGGGTGTTAGGCAATGAGCAGTTCTTC

D gene: TRBD2
V gene: TRBV10-3
J gene: TRBJ2-7
clone size: .
CDR3 protein: CAISASGGNEQYF
CDR3 DNA: TGTGCCATCAGTGCGAGCGGGGGGAACGAGCAGTACTTC

D gene: TRBD1
V gene: TRBV7-9
J gene: TRBJ2-2
clone size: .
CDR3 protein: CAPIARDRGYTGELFF
CDR3 DNA: TGTGCCCCCATAGCCCGGGACAGGGGTTACACCGGGGAGCTGTTTTTT

D gene: .
V gene: TRBV10-3
J gene: TRBJ2-7
clone size: .
CDR3 protein: CAISGRVNYEQYF
CDR3 DNA: TGTGCCATCAGTGGCAGGGTTAACTACGAGCAGTACTTC

D gene: TRBD1
V gene: TRBV7-6
J gene: TRBJ1-1
clone size: .
CDR3 protein: CASRNRDRENTEAFF
CDR3 DNA: TGTGCCAGCAGAAACCGGGACAGGGAGAACACTGAAGCTTTCTTT

D gene: .
V gene: TRBV18
J gene: TRBJ1-1
clone size: .
CDR3 protein: CASSADRDTEAFF
CDR3 DNA: TGTGCCAGCTCAGCAGACAGAGACACTGAAGCTTTCTTT

D gene: TRBD2
V gene: TRBV27
J gene: TRBJ2-3
clone size: .
CDR3 protein: CASSWTSGGTQYF
CDR3 DNA: TGTGCCAGCAGTTGGACTAGCGGGGGTACGCAGTATTTT

D gene: .
V gene: TRBV5-6
J gene: TRBJ1-1
clone size: few
CDR3 protein: CASSLEQNMNTEAFF
CDR3 DNA: TGTGCCAGCAGCTTGGAACAGAACATGAACACTGAAGCTTTCTTT

D gene: TRBD1
V gene: TRBV7-2
J gene: TRBJ1-5
clone size: few
CDR3 protein: CASSQGSQGARGNQPQHF
CDR3 DNA: TGTGCCAGCAGTCAGGGGTCACAGGGGGCGAGGGGCAATCAGCCCCAGCATTTT

D gene: .
V gene: TRBV9
J gene: TRBJ2-2
clone size: .
CDR3 protein: CASSVAGTSTGELFF
CDR3 DNA: TGTGCCAGCAGCGTAGCCGGGACATCCACCGGGGAGCTGTTTTTT

D gene: .
V gene: TRBV7-2
J gene: TRBJ2-3
clone size: .
CDR3 protein: CASSQQYTSTDTQYF
CDR3 DNA: TGTGCCAGCAGCCAACAGTATACTAGCACAGATACGCAGTATTTT

D gene: .
V gene: TRBV4-1
J gene: TRBJ1-1
clone size: .
CDR3 protein: CASSQVTGKTEAFF
CDR3 DNA: TGCGCCAGCAGCCAAGTAACCGGGAAAACTGAAGCTTTCTTT

D gene: TRBD1
V gene: TRBV6-5
J gene: TRBJ1-2
clone size: .
CDR3 protein: CASRRIQGDYTF
CDR3 DNA: TGTGCCAGCAGGCGGATTCAGGGGGACTACACCTTC

D gene: TRBD2
V gene: TRBV3-1/TRBV3-2
J gene: TRBJ2-7
clone size: .
CDR3 protein: CASSQGRLAGPYEQYF
CDR3 DNA: TGTGCCAGCAGCCAAGGACGACTAGCCGGGCCCTACGAGCAGTACTTC

D gene: TRBD1
V gene: TRBV7-9
J gene: TRBJ1-2
clone size: .
CDR3 protein: CASSSTTGKPYGYTF
CDR3 DNA: TGTGCCAGCAGCTCAACGACAGGGAAACCTTATGGCTACACCTTC

D gene: .
V gene: TRBV30
J gene: TRBJ1-2
clone size: .
CDR3 protein: CAWTYYSNRESGYTF
CDR3 DNA: TGTGCCTGGACCTATTACTCTAACAGGGAGAGTGGCTACACCTTC

D gene: TRBD1
V gene: TRBV5-4
J gene: TRBJ1-2
clone size: once
CDR3 protein: CASSLDPRQGGYGYTF
CDR3 DNA: TGTGCCAGCAGCTTGGATCCCAGACAGGGCGGCTATGGCTACACCTTC

D gene: .
V gene: TRBV6-4
J gene: TRBJ2-5
clone size: .
CDR3 protein: CASSDWAGPRETQYF
CDR3 DNA: TGTGCCAGCAGTGACTGGGCGGGGCCGCGGGAGACCCAGTACTTC

D gene: .
V gene: TRBV6-4
J gene: TRBJ2-2
clone size: .
CDR3 protein: CASSPSSGELFF
CDR3 DNA: TGTGCCAGCAGTCCCTCGTCCGGGGAGCTGTTTTTT

D gene: TRBD2
V gene: TRBV5-1
J gene: TRBJ2-5
clone size: once
CDR3 protein: CASSPRGGQQETQYF
CDR3 DNA: TGCGCCAGCAGCCCTCGGGGGGGGCAACAAGAGACCCAGTACTTC

D gene: .
V gene: TRBV12-1
J gene: TRBJ1-5
clone size: .
CDR3 protein: CASSPRRELNQPQHF
CDR3 DNA: TGTGCCAGCAGCCCCCGCCGGGAGCTTAATCAGCCCCAGCATTTT

D gene: TRBD1
V gene: TRBV28
J gene: TRBJ1-2
clone size: .
CDR3 protein: CASRNTGATLGYTF
CDR3 DNA: TGTGCCAGCAGAAATACAGGGGCCACCCTTGGCTACACCTTC

D gene: .
V gene: TRBV3-1/TRBV3-2
J gene: TRBJ2-1
clone size: .
CDR3 protein: CASSQGDPPWDEQFF
CDR3 DNA: TGTGCCAGCAGCCAGGGAGATCCCCCCTGGGATGAGCAGTTCTTC

D gene: .
V gene: TRBV10-2
J gene: TRBJ1-1
clone size: .
CDR3 protein: CASGRGMNTEAFF
CDR3 DNA: TGCGCCAGCGGTCGCGGGATGAACACTGAAGCTTTCTTT

D gene: TRBD1
V gene: TRBV7-2
J gene: TRBJ2-7
clone size: .
CDR3 protein: CASSPFGSGTGDEEQYF
CDR3 DNA: TGTGCCAGCAGCCCTTTCGGCTCCGGGACAGGGGACGAGGAGCAGTACTTC

D gene: TRBD1
V gene: TRBV7-8
J gene: TRBJ2-1
clone size: .
CDR3 protein: CANSLAENRGQRRNEQFF
CDR3 DNA: TGTGCCAACAGCTTAGCCGAAAACAGGGGGCAGAGAAGAAATGAGCAGTTCTTC

D gene: .
V gene: TRBV25-1
J gene: TRBJ1-1
clone size: .
CDR3 protein: CASSSGGGGTEAFF
CDR3 DNA: TGTGCCAGCAGTTCGGGGGGCGGCGGCACTGAAGCTTTCTTT

D gene: TRBD1
V gene: TRBV4-3
J gene: TRBJ1-1
clone size: .
CDR3 protein: CASSQSGTARFTEAFF
CDR3 DNA: TGCGCCAGCAGCCAATCCGGGACAGCGCGTTTTACTGAAGCTTTCTTT

D gene: .
V gene: TRBV14
J gene: TRBJ2-2
clone size: .
CDR3 protein: CASTRQPTGELFF
CDR3 DNA: TGTGCCAGCACGAGACAGCCCACCGGGGAGCTGTTTTTT

D gene: TRBD1
V gene: TRBV4-2
J gene: TRBJ1-1
clone size: .
CDR3 protein: CASSQGSQGADPMNTEAFF
CDR3 DNA: TGTGCCAGCAGCCAAGGATCTCAGGGGGCTGACCCCATGAACACTGAAGCTTTCTTT

D gene: TRBD2
V gene: TRBV5-4
J gene: TRBJ2-1
clone size: once
CDR3 protein: CASSLVGSGANEQFF
CDR3 DNA: TGTGCCAGCAGCTTGGTGGGGAGCGGGGCTAATGAGCAGTTCTTC

D gene: TRBD1
V gene: TRBV19
J gene: TRBJ1-2
clone size: .
CDR3 protein: CASSAHYRGGYTF
CDR3 DNA: TGTGCCAGTAGTGCCCACTACAGGGGTGGCTACACCTTC

D gene: .
V gene: TRBV27
J gene: TRBJ2-7
clone size: .
CDR3 protein: CASLSAQTSYEQYF
CDR3 DNA: TGTGCCAGCCTATCCGCCCAAACTTCTTACGAGCAGTACTTC

D gene: TRBD2
V gene: TRBV3-1/TRBV3-2
J gene: TRBJ2-1
clone size: few
CDR3 protein: CASSSTLTGGRDEQFF
CDR3 DNA: TGTGCCAGCAGCTCCACTCTAACGGGGGGGCGCGATGAGCAGTTCTTC

D gene: .
V gene: TRBV13
J gene: TRBJ1-2
clone size: once
CDR3 protein: CASSLGGGPENYGYTF
CDR3 DNA: TGTGCCAGCAGCTTAGGGGGCGGGCCGGAAAACTATGGCTACACCTTC

D gene: TRBD2
V gene: TRBV5-1
J gene: TRBJ2-3
clone size: .
CDR3 protein: CARSLEGPSGGAGDTQYF
CDR3 DNA: TGCGCCCGCAGCTTGGAGGGCCCTAGCGGGGGGGCGGGAGATACGCAGTATTTT

D gene: TRBD1
V gene: TRBV11-2
J gene: TRBJ1-5
clone size: .
CDR3 protein: CASSWGQGVNQPQHF
CDR3 DNA: TGTGCCAGCAGTTGGGGACAGGGGGTAAATCAGCCCCAGCATTTT

D gene: TRBD1
V gene: TRBV7-2
J gene: TRBJ1-4
clone size: .
CDR3 protein: CASSSGGGGEKLFF
CDR3 DNA: TGTGCCAGCAGCTCAGGGGGCGGTGGGGAAAAACTGTTTTTT

D gene: TRBD2
V gene: TRBV23-1
J gene: TRBJ2-3
clone size: .
CDR3 protein: CASIGGGPSSTDTQYF
CDR3 DNA: TGCGCCAGCATCGGCGGGGGGCCCTCTAGCACAGATACGCAGTATTTT

D gene: .
V gene: TRBV6-2/TRBV6-3
J gene: TRBJ1-2
clone size: few
CDR3 protein: CASSYSALTANYGYTF
CDR3 DNA: TGTGCCAGCAGTTACTCCGCATTAACAGCTAACTATGGCTACACCTTC

D gene: TRBD2
V gene: TRBV10-1
J gene: TRBJ2-1
clone size: once
CDR3 protein: CASTGSVGGGDKFF
CDR3 DNA: TGCGCCAGCACGGGGAGTGTAGGCGGGGGGGATAAGTTCTTC

D gene: TRBD1
V gene: TRBV10-1
J gene: TRBJ2-7
clone size: .
CDR3 protein: CASSYVRDRGLREQYF
CDR3 DNA: TGCGCCAGCAGTTACGTACGGGACAGGGGACTGCGCGAGCAGTACTTC

D gene: .
V gene: TRBV19
J gene: TRBJ1-3
clone size: .
CDR3 protein: CASRASDTHSGNTIYF
CDR3 DNA: TGTGCCAGTAGAGCCTCGGACACCCACTCTGGAAACACCATATATTTT